A single sample is the source of the 30 T cell receptor beta chains below, sequenced in a study of technical replicates of blood from a few donors. Some clones are missing from TCRdb's copy, which holds only in-frame ones; the method was immunoSEQ multiplex PCR. The table shows more than 90,000 clones, with 95% occurring only once. Source material: T cells isolated from PBMCs. The source of these receptors is a human donor in good health.

This clone has only a few counts. This rearrangement joins TRBV9 to TRBJ1-1, with a tentative D call TRBD1 (5 bases). The germline V gene has CDR1 SGDLS and CDR2 YYNGEE. The CDR3 is 12 amino acids. The V gene lost 1 base and the J gene lost 4 bases, with 5 bases spanning the gap. The CDR3 DNA reads TGTGCCAGCAGCGTACAGGGCACTGAAGCTTTCTTT. The encoded protein is CASSVQGTEAFF.

As for this clone: Compared with germline, one end of the junction differs, possibly owing to a read error. The chain links TRBV11-2 to TRBJ1-1; D perhaps matches TRBD1 (5 bases). The length of the CDR3 is 16 residues. Germline lookup yields CDR1 SGHAT and CDR2 FQNNGV. CDR3 loop: CAGSSGRRVSNTEAFF. Written as DNA, the CDR3 is TGTGCCGGCAGCTCGGGACGGAGGGTTTCGAACACTGAAGCTTTCTTT. The whole variable domain, remainder taken from reference TRBV11-2 and TRBJ1-1, is EAGVAQSPRYKIIEKRQSVAFWCNPISGHATLYWYQQILGQGPKLLIQFQNNGVVDDSQLPKDRFSAERLKGVDSTLKIQPAKLEDSAVYLCAGSSGRRVSNTEAFFGQGTRLTVV.

The CDR3 sequence is CASSSTDRGLDAYTF. The CDR3 nucleotides are TGTGCCAGCAGCAGCACCGACAGGGGGCTGGATGCCTACACCTTC. This chain links TRBV5-6 with TRBJ1-2; 10 nucleotides agree with TRBD1. Per germline, CDR1 SGHDT and CDR2 YYEEEE. The trim removed 4 bases at V and 10 bases at J, leaving 13 bases unmatched. This CDR3 has 15 amino acids.

This clone has more than one count but fewer than ten. The chain combines TRBV5-1 with TRBJ1-1, with TRBD1 identical over 8 bases. The CDR3 covers 13 residues. V was clipped by 6 bases and J by 0 bases; unmatched bases: 1. CDR1 and CDR2 from the germline V gene are SGHRS and YFSETQ. The CDR3 loop is CASNRGMNTEAFF. The CDR3 nucleotides read TGCGCCAGCAACAGGGGGATGAACACTGAAGCTTTCTTT.

The rearrangement joins TRBV6-1 to TRBJ2-1, with D perhaps matching TRBD2 (7 bases). This CDR3 is built from 14 residues. Per the germline V gene, CDR1 is MNHNS and CDR2 is SASEGT. The V end was cut by 5 bases, the J end by 4 bases, with 12 bases between. CDR3: CASSPRGAYNEQFF. DNA of the CDR3: TGTGCCAGCAGTCCCCGGGGGGCATACAATGAGCAGTTCTTC.

The CDR3 loop reads CASSIVNSRDTQYF. The CDR3 DNA reads as TGTGCCAGTAGTATAGTGAACTCTAGGGATACGCAGTATTTT. The chain combines TRBV19 with TRBJ2-3, with unresolved D. Germline loops: CDR1 LNHDA, CDR2 SQIVND (reference sequence). This CDR3 has 14 amino acids. Trimming took off 1 base at V and 6 bases at J, with 11 bases between the two ends.

The rearrangement links TRBV27 to TRBJ2-1; D not resolved. The length of the CDR3 is 14 residues. Looked up from germline, CDR1 is MNHEY and CDR2 is SMNVEV (reference sequence). Trimming took 5 bases from V and 7 from J, leaving 15 bases between them. This CDR3 is CASSPFRGWNEQFF. The CDR3 region has the DNA TGTGCCAGCAGTCCCTTTAGAGGTTGGAATGAGCAGTTCTTC.

J is TRBJ1-1 and V is TRBV6-1; no clear D gene. Trimming took off 7 bases at V and 3 bases at J, with 18 bases between the two ends. Germline CDR1 reads MNHNS; CDR2 reads SASEGT. This CDR3 contains 15 residues. The CDR3 reads CASTFRTPEDTEAFF. The CDR3 nucleotides read TGTGCCAGCACTTTTCGGACCCCGGAGGACACTGAAGCTTTCTTT.

This clone was counted a single time. The J gene is TRBJ2-7, the V gene TRBV9; 11 bases align to TRBD1. Germline lookup yields CDR1 SGDLS and CDR2 YYNGEE. This CDR3 contains 15 residues. Trimming removed 0 bases from V and 7 bases from J; junction bases left unmatched: 6. CDR3 region: CASSVGTGGLGEQYF. CDR3 sequence (DNA): TGTGCCAGCAGCGTAGGGACAGGGGGCTTAGGGGAGCAGTACTTC.

V is TRBV2 and J is TRBJ1-5, with D unclear. The CDR3 sequence is 15 residues long. The ends were cut back, 7 bases at V and 4 bases at J, with 17 bases in the middle. Germline assignment: CDR1 SNHLY and CDR2 FYNNEI. CDR3 DNA: TGTGCCAGCAAAACGTTCACAGACCCAAATCAGCCCCAGCATTTT. Protein product: CASKTFTDPNQPQHF.

This chain links TRBV5-1 with TRBJ1-1; D gene unclear. With 3 bases removed from V and 0 bases from J, the gap between germline ends came to 6 bases. This CDR3 comprises 13 residues. Germline CDR1 SGHRS, CDR2 YFSETQ. The CDR3 nucleotides read TGCGCCAGCAGCTCCGTTGTGAACACTGAAGCTTTCTTT. Amino acid sequence: CASSSVVNTEAFF.

This clone came up a few times. V and J are TRBV10-1 and TRBJ1-1; D is uncertain. Germline-derived CDR1 and CDR2 are WNHNN and SYGVQD (reference sequence). CDR3 length: 13 amino acids. Trimming took off 5 bases at V and 5 bases at J, with 12 bases between the two ends. CDR3 amino acids: CASSSRARTEAFF. In DNA, the CDR3 is TGCGCCAGCAGTTCGCGGGCGAGGACTGAAGCTTTCTTT.

This chain joins TRBV7-6 and TRBJ2-5, with 9 bases fitting TRBD1. The CDR3 sequence is 16 residues long. Germline assignment: CDR1 SGHVS and CDR2 FNYEAQ. The V and J ends lost 0 bases and 5 bases, in that order; junction bases with no gene match: 7. CDR3 bases: TGTGCCAGCAGCTTAGCTCTTGACAGGGGGAGCGAGACCCAGTACTTC. It specifies CASSLALDRGSETQYF.

This clone was found a few times. The chain has TRBV20-1 and TRBJ1-1; D remains ambiguous. Deletions cut 6 bases from V and 5 bases from J, with 10 bases between. This CDR3 has 11 amino acids. Germline V gene lookup returns CDR1 DFQATT and CDR2 SNEGSKA (reference sequence). CDR3 sequence: CSATRETEAFF. CDR3 DNA: TGCAGTGCAACGCGGGAGACTGAAGCTTTCTTT.

The chain's CDR3 is CASSVVPAGTGELFF. In nucleotides, the CDR3 is TGTGCCAGCAGCGTAGTCCCTGCGGGTACCGGGGAGCTGTTTTTT. V and J are TRBV9 and TRBJ2-2; possible D gene TRBD2, 5 bases. Germline CDR1 and CDR2: SGDLS and YYNGEE. Trimming left V 0 bases short and J 5 bases short, with 11 bases between. The CDR3 is 15 residues long.

This sequence joins TRBV6-5 and TRBJ2-7; tentatively, D is TRBD2 (5 bases). The CDR3 sequence is 12 residues long. Germline CDR1 MNHEY, CDR2 SVGAGI. V lost 4 bases and J lost 4, with 8 bases in between. CDR3 sequence: CASSSGSYEQYF. In DNA, the CDR3 is TGTGCCAGCAGTTCGGGGTCTTACGAGCAGTACTTC.

The gene calls are TRBV5-8 and TRBJ2-1; D possibly corresponds to TRBD2 (5 bases). CDR3 size: 17 residues. The germline V gene has CDR1 SGHTS and CDR2 YDEGEE. Between the trimmed V and J ends, which lost 0 bases and 1 base, there was a span of 14 bases. CDR3 amino acids: CASSLARVALSYNEQFF. For the CDR3, the DNA is TGTGCCAGCAGCTTGGCCCGGGTAGCGCTATCCTACAATGAGCAGTTCTTC.

The chain employs TRBV2 and TRBJ2-5; 13 nucleotides agree with TRBD2. The germline gives CDR1 SNHLY, CDR2 FYNNEI. The CDR3 runs 19 residues. Germline trimming cut 6 bases from V and 0 bases from J; bases unmatched to any gene: 13. The CDR3 spells CASRKGRLAGGPYQETQYF. CDR3 bases: TGTGCCAGCAGGAAGGGGAGACTAGCGGGGGGTCCATACCAAGAGACCCAGTACTTC.

The DNA of the CDR3 is TGCGCCAGCAGCATGGGCGACAGTAAAAACATTCAGTACTTC. Translated: CASSMGDSKNIQYF. The rearrangement links TRBV5-1 to TRBJ2-4; TRBD1 might be the D (5 bases). Germline V gives CDR1 SGHRS, CDR2 YFSETQ. Trimming stripped 4 bases from V and 4 bases from J, with 12 bases between. CDR3 size: 14 residues.

The rearrangement joins TRBV14 to TRBJ2-3; 12 bases map to TRBD2. The CDR3 extends over 19 amino acids. In germline, CDR1 is SGHDN, CDR2 FVKESK. Losses at the gene ends were 4 bases for V and 4 bases for J; bases not matched to a gene: 15. CDR3 residues: CASSRALGRLAGAPDTQYF. CDR3 in DNA: TGTGCCAGCAGCCGCGCTTTGGGAAGACTAGCGGGAGCCCCAGATACGCAGTATTTT.

The rearrangement joins TRBV4-2 to TRBJ1-1, with 7 bases matching TRBD1. Germline V gene sequence: CDR1 LGHNA, CDR2 YNFKEQ. J lost 7 bases, V lost 1 base, and 18 bases had no gene match. This CDR3 spans 18 amino acids. In DNA form, the CDR3 reads TGTGCCAGCAGCCAAGTAGCGGCAGGGGGGCCAAAGGGACATGAAGCTTTCTTT. Amino acid sequence: CASSQVAAGGPKGHEAFF.

This clone was seen a few times. V gene TRBV10-3 combines with J gene TRBJ1-1, with D possibly being TRBD1 (6 bases). The CDR3 loop spans 14 amino acids. Germline CDR1 is ENHRY and CDR2 is SYGVKD. Trimming stripped 10 bases from V and 7 bases from J, with 22 bases between. CDR3 in amino acids: CASREGQQAVEAFF. For the CDR3, the DNA is TGTGCCAGCAGGGAAGGACAGCAGGCGGTTGAAGCTTTCTTT.

The chain combines TRBV4-1 with TRBJ2-7, with TRBD2 identical over 11 bases. J lost 0 bases, V lost 1 base, and 5 bases had no gene match. This CDR3 has 17 residues. From germline, CDR1 is MGHRA and CDR2 YSYEKL. CDR3 region: CASSQGSGLAGSYEQYF. Here the CDR3 DNA reads TGCGCCAGCAGCCAAGGATCCGGACTAGCGGGCTCCTACGAGCAGTACTTC.

The chain carries TRBV6-1 and TRBJ1-1; D is perhaps TRBD1 (5 bases). This CDR3 is 12 amino acids long. CDR1 and CDR2 (germline): MNHNS, SASEGT. The ends were cut back, 6 bases at V and 4 bases at J, with 9 bases in the middle. Here the CDR3 DNA reads TGTGCCAGCAGGGTAACAGGCACTGAAGCTTTCTTT. Its protein is CASRVTGTEAFF.

With regard to this clone: The sample has other DNA sequences that encode this CDR3 too. V usage is TRBV4-1 and J usage is TRBJ2-3, with 9 bases that match TRBD1. The CDR3 totals 16 residues. V lost 1 base and J lost 3; bases outside the gene matches: 5. Germline V gene sequence: CDR1 MGHRA, CDR2 YSYEKL. The CDR3 DNA reads as TGCGCCAGCAGCCAAGGGGACAGGGTATCGACAGATACGCAGTATTTT. It encodes CASSQGDRVSTDTQYF.

The genes are TRBV28 and TRBJ2-7; weak D call: TRBD1 (6 bases). The V and J ends lost 1 base and 5 bases respectively, with 9 bases between them. This CDR3 has 13 residues. The germline CDR1 and CDR2 sequences are MDHEN and SYDVKM. CDR3 sequence (DNA): TGTGCCAGCAGTTTATTGGGACAAAACGAGCAGTACTTC. It specifies CASSLLGQNEQYF.

This chain links TRBV6-1 with TRBJ2-7; D is perhaps TRBD2 (6 bases). This CDR3 comprises 16 residues. V was clipped by 2 bases and J by 2 bases, with 16 bases between them. Germline values: CDR1 MNHNS, CDR2 SASEGT. In DNA, the CDR3 is TGTGCCAGCAGTGAATGGTATAGGGGCGGGACCTACGAGCAGTACTTC. This translates into CASSEWYRGGTYEQYF.

A single count supports this clone. The chain is built from TRBV20-1 and TRBJ2-7; D is perhaps TRBD1 (6 bases). There are 11 residues in the CDR3. Germline values: CDR1 DFQATT, CDR2 SNEGSKA (reference sequence). Between the trimmed V and J ends, which lost 2 bases and 9 bases, there was a span of 11 bases. The CDR3 region is CSARQGLGQYF. The CDR3 nucleotides read TGCAGTGCTAGACAGGGGTTGGGGCAGTACTTC.

The chain joins TRBV30 to TRBJ1-2; TRBD1 matches at 12 bases. This CDR3 is built from 12 residues. V lost 7 bases to trimming and J lost 7 bases; unmatched junction nucleotides: 4. Germline V gene sequence: CDR1 GTSNPN, CDR2 SVGIG (reference sequence). DNA of the CDR3: TGTGCCTCCGGGACAGGGGGCCGTGGCTACACCTTC. The encoded protein is CASGTGGRGYTF.

J is TRBJ1-4 and V is TRBV4-2; possibly TRBD1 for D (6 bases). This CDR3 region has 15 residues. Germline-derived CDR1 and CDR2 are LGHNA and YNFKEQ. V was cut by 0 bases and J by 5 bases, with 10 bases left in between. In DNA, the CDR3 is TGTGCCAGCAGCCAAGACGGGACAAGAAATGAAAAACTGTTTTTT. Protein: CASSQDGTRNEKLFF.